Below, one T cell receptor beta chain is given with its context. Its cognate antigen is unknown. The source of the sample is a study of cytomegalovirus exposure and HLA in healthy donors. Primers included in the PCR were 60 Vbeta and 13 Jbeta primers. Sequencing used immunoSEQ multiplex PCR; TCRdb keeps in-frame clones, though not all of them. The sample lists about 110,000 clones, 69% occurring once. General study results and limits: Reported findings show TCR beta sequences accurately forecast HLA-A and HLA-B alleles in most subjects. The productive fraction for most TCR beta V segments was about 87% or about 30% in an earlier analysis. The authors assumed roughly uniform sequencing depth across donors for presence/absence analyses.

This receptor was taken from a woman in her 70s in good health and CMV-seropositive. The sample comprised PBMCs.

DNA for the CDR3: TGCGCCAGCAGTCGACCCCTCCTTCATAGCGGGGGGACAGATACGCAGTATTTT. It specifies CASSRPLLHSGGTDTQYF. The chain recombines TRBV10-1 with TRBJ2-3; 10 positions match TRBD2. The CDR3 loop spans 18 amino acids. The junction had 14 bases not matched to a gene; V was cut back by 5 bases and J by 3 bases. Per the germline V gene, CDR1 is WNHNN and CDR2 is SYGVQD (reference sequence).